There are many counts of the clone carrying this T cell receptor beta chain. No antigen is known for it. The source of the sample is a study of CD8 T cells in ankylosing spondylitis. TCRdb processed the 5' RACE reads anew with MiXCR; each CDR3 protein has one entry. The sample yields fewer than 550,000 distinct CDR3 sequences, 5.3% seen once. The study's findings and limits: It appeared that ankylosing spondylitis blood was characterized by a TCR beta motif of about 8 highly homologous variants.

The specimen was blood, either unsorted or a sorted T cell fraction (not recorded which). The sequence came from a male donor with ankylosing spondylitis.

This CDR3 is CAISESRLARQETQYF. CDR3 nucleotides: TGTGCCATCAGTGAGTCCCGACTAGCGCGCCAAGAGACCCAGTACTTC. The V and J genes are TRBV10-3 and TRBJ2-5, with TRBD2 matching 8 bases. With V trimmed by 0 bases and J by 1 base, 4 bases remained unmatched. Germline-derived CDR1 and CDR2 are ENHRY and SYGVKD. The CDR3 sequence is 16 residues long.